Presented here are 30 T cell receptor beta chains from one specimen sequenced in a study of blood T cell repertoires in COVID-19. Produced via immunoSEQ multiplex PCR; TCRdb's table is partial and in-frame only. Among 100,000 to 150,000 clones listed, about four fifths were seen once. The sequenced sample consisted of peripheral blood. These receptors were obtained from a man in his 60s with acute or convalescent COVID-19.

The rearrangement links TRBV10-1 to TRBJ1-2; 8 bases are shared with TRBD1. The J segment lost 5 bases and the V segment lost 2 bases, leaving 1 base of the junction unmatched. The CDR3 runs 13 residues. Germline V gene lookup returns CDR1 WNHNN and CDR2 SYGVQD (reference sequence). The CDR3 bases are TGCGCCAGCAGTGAGCAGGGGGCTTATGGCTACACCTTC. The encoded protein is CASSEQGAYGYTF.

The gene calls are TRBV4-2 and TRBJ2-6; 11 bases are a match to TRBD2. Germline V gives CDR1 LGHNA, CDR2 YNFKEQ. The CDR3 totals 18 residues. Germline trimming cut 4 bases from V and 0 bases from J; bases unmatched to any gene: 5. In DNA form, the CDR3 reads TGTGCCAGCAGCCCGGGACTAGCGGTGCGCTCTGGGGCCAACGTCCTGACTTTC. Protein product: CASSPGLAVRSGANVLTF.

This clone occurred a few times. V is TRBV6-5 and J is TRBJ1-2; 9 positions match TRBD1. Trimming at V came to 6 bases and at J to 4 bases, leaving 9 bases not matched to a gene. The CDR3 contains 15 residues. Germline V gives CDR1 MNHEY, CDR2 SVGAGI. For the CDR3, the DNA is TGTGCCAGCAGCCGACAGGGGGGCGCGTCCTATGGCTACACCTTC. It codes for CASSRQGGASYGYTF.

The chain combines TRBV6-5 with TRBJ2-2; D ambiguous. Trimming left V 6 bases short and J 6 bases short, with 14 bases between. In germline, CDR1 is MNHEY, CDR2 SVGAGI. This CDR3 comprises 14 residues. The CDR3 protein is CASRKAERAGELFF. The CDR3 coding sequence is TGTGCCAGCAGGAAAGCCGAAAGAGCCGGGGAGCTGTTTTTT.

The chain links TRBV28 to TRBJ1-1, with a possible D match to TRBD1 (5 bases). Germline V gene sequence: CDR1 MDHEN, CDR2 SYDVKM. The V end was cut by 8 bases, the J end by 3 bases, with 22 bases between. This CDR3 is built from 16 residues. In nucleotides, the CDR3 is TGTGCCAGCTCGACCCATTCCAGGGCGCTGGACACTGAAGCTTTCTTT. Its translation is CASSTHSRALDTEAFF.

This chain links TRBV11-1 with TRBJ2-5; maybe TRBD1 (5 bases). This CDR3 is 14 amino acids long. The ends were cut back, 1 base at V and 4 bases at J, with 10 bases in the middle. Germline V gene data show CDR1 as SGHAT and CDR2 as FQDESV (reference sequence). The CDR3 loop reads CASSLVSRGETQYF. As DNA, the CDR3 is TGTGCCAGCAGCTTAGTCAGTAGGGGAGAGACCCAGTACTTC.

The CDR3 protein is CASSRRLAGGPVNEQFF. Here the CDR3 DNA reads TGTGCCAGCAGTCGCCGACTAGCGGGGGGGCCTGTCAATGAGCAGTTCTTC. The V call is TRBV28, the J call TRBJ2-1; 14 nucleotides match TRBD2. V lost 5 bases to trimming and J lost 6 bases; unmatched junction nucleotides: 9. The CDR3 is made up of 17 amino acids. Germline loops: CDR1 MDHEN, CDR2 SYDVKM. Full variable domain (missing parts from reference TRBV28 and TRBJ2-1): DVKVTQSSRYLVKRTGEKVFLECVQDMDHENMFWYRQDPGLGLRLIYFSYDVKMKEKGDIPEGYSVSREKKERFSLILESASTNQTSMYLCASSRRLAGGPVNEQFFGPGTRLTVL.

The V call is TRBV6-5, the J call TRBJ1-1; tentatively, D is TRBD1 (6 bases). Germline V gene sequence: CDR1 MNHEY, CDR2 SVGAGI. The CDR3 is 14 residues long. V dropped 2 bases and J dropped 4 bases, with 11 bases sitting between them. The CDR3 bases are TGTGCCAGCAGTTACAGGGGGTCTATCACTGAAGCTTTCTTT. Translating gives CASSYRGSITEAFF.

The chain employs TRBV3-1 (or the pseudogene TRBV3-2) and TRBJ1-5, with D possibly TRBD1 on 5 matching bases. The V end was cut by 4 bases, the J end by 4 bases, with 8 bases between. Per the germline V gene, CDR1 is LGHDT and CDR2 is YNNKEL (reference sequence). CDR3 length equals 13 residues. CDR3: CASSPDRNQPQHF. In DNA form, the CDR3 reads TGTGCCAGCAGCCCTGACAGAAATCAGCCCCAGCATTTT.

J is TRBJ2-5 and V is TRBV7-2; D not certain. Germline values: CDR1 SGHTA, CDR2 FQGNSA. V was pared by 1 base and J by 2 bases, with 8 bases between. This CDR3 comprises 14 residues. DNA of the CDR3: TGTGCCAGCAGCTTAGGGCAGTTACAAGAGACCCAGTACTTC. Amino acid sequence: CASSLGQLQETQYF.

The rearrangement joins TRBV5-1 to TRBJ2-3; a possible D gene is TRBD2 (7 bases). This CDR3 contains 17 residues. The germline gives CDR1 SGHRS, CDR2 YFSETQ. Trimming removed 2 bases from V and 4 bases from J, with 20 bases in between. The CDR3 bases are TGCGCCAGCAGCTTACGAGGGGGGGCCACTTTCGCAGATACGCAGTATTTT. Translation gives CASSLRGGATFADTQYF.

This clone has a single count. The J gene is TRBJ2-3, the V gene TRBV5-4; 8 bases match TRBD2. The CDR3 is made up of 17 amino acids. With V trimmed by 4 bases and J by 1 base, 11 bases remained unmatched. CDR1 SGHNT and CDR2 YYREEE come from the germline V gene (reference sequence). The CDR3 DNA follows: TGTGCCAGCAGCCCGAACAAGGTCGGGGGGGGCACAGATACGCAGTATTTT. This translates into CASSPNKVGGGTDTQYF.

The rearrangement links TRBV5-4 to TRBJ2-1, with 12 bases lining up with TRBD2. The CDR3 is made up of 16 amino acids. V lost 0 bases and J lost 8; bases outside the gene matches: 6. Germline CDR1 and CDR2: SGHNT and YYREEE (reference sequence). CDR3 sequence: CASSLASSGGADEQFF. The CDR3 nucleotides read TGTGCCAGCAGCTTGGCCTCTAGCGGGGGGGCCGATGAGCAGTTCTTC.

CDR3 loop: CSVEGDSHGYTF. CDR3 in DNA: TGCAGCGTTGAGGGGGACTCCCATGGCTACACCTTC. The chain combines TRBV29-1 with TRBJ1-2, with a tentative D call TRBD1 (5 bases). The CDR3 totals 12 residues. Trimming left V 3 bases short and J 6 bases short, with 11 bases between. Per the germline V gene, CDR1 is SQVTM and CDR2 is ANQGSEA.

The chain carries TRBV5-1 and TRBJ1-1; 8 nucleotides match TRBD1. The CDR3 covers 13 residues. CDR1 is SGHRS, CDR2 YFSETQ, per germline. Losses at the gene ends were 6 bases for V and 7 bases for J; bases not matched to a gene: 8. The CDR3 region is CASNESGGSEAFF. CDR3 coding DNA: TGCGCCAGCAACGAATCAGGGGGCAGTGAAGCTTTCTTT.

J is TRBJ1-6 and V is TRBV5-1, with a possible D match to TRBD1 (5 bases). The length of the CDR3 is 15 residues. In germline, CDR1 is SGHRS, CDR2 YFSETQ. Between the trimmed V and J ends, which lost 3 bases and 5 bases, there was a span of 12 bases. The CDR3 DNA is TGCGCCAGCAGCTCCCGCGGGACGGATAATTCACCCCTCCACTTT. Amino acids: CASSSRGTDNSPLHF.

The V gene is TRBV7-9, the J gene TRBJ2-3; 7 bases are shared with TRBD2. Looked up from germline, CDR1 is SEHNR and CDR2 is FQNEAQ (reference sequence). V shed 6 bases and J 2 bases; nucleotides not matched to a gene: 11. The CDR3 has 16 residues. CDR3 loop: CASRRSGGEDTDTQYF. Here the CDR3 DNA reads TGTGCCAGCAGAAGAAGTGGGGGGGAAGACACAGATACGCAGTATTTT.

The chain couples TRBV7-6 to TRBJ2-7, with 9 bases aligning to TRBD2. V was clipped by 1 base and J by 3 bases; unmatched bases: 7. The CDR3 contains 16 residues. In germline, CDR1 is SGHVS, CDR2 FNYEAQ. The CDR3 region has the DNA TGTGCCAGCAGCTTAGGAGGGCTAGCGGGAAGCTACGAGCAGTACTTC. It yields the protein CASSLGGLAGSYEQYF.

The chain links TRBV5-1 to TRBJ2-7; 9 nucleotides match TRBD1. V lost 2 bases to trimming and J lost 1 base; unmatched junction nucleotides: 7. Germline assignment: CDR1 SGHRS and CDR2 YFSETQ. The CDR3 contains 16 residues. CDR3 sequence reads: CASSFFRDRESYEQYF. The CDR3 DNA reads TGCGCCAGCAGCTTTTTCCGGGACAGGGAGTCCTACGAGCAGTACTTC.

The CDR3 DNA sequence: TGTGCCAGCAGCTTGCGTATCACAGGGCAAAGCAATCAGCCCCAGCATTTT. Its protein product is CASSLRITGQSNQPQHF. This sequence joins TRBV5-6 and TRBJ1-5, with a possible D match to TRBD1 (6 bases). Trimming took 1 base from V and 1 from J, leaving 15 bases between them. The CDR3 extends over 17 amino acids. Per the germline V gene, CDR1 is SGHDT and CDR2 is YYEEEE.

The CDR3 DNA reads as TGTGCCAGCAGTGAATTGACAGGGGGCGAGTATGGCTACACCTTC. The encoded protein is CASSELTGGEYGYTF. This rearrangement joins TRBV2 to TRBJ1-2; the match to TRBD1 covers 10 bases. CDR1 is SNHLY, CDR2 FYNNEI, per germline. The CDR3 runs 15 residues. The junction had 5 bases not matched to a gene; V was cut back by 2 bases and J by 5 bases.

V and J are TRBV27 and TRBJ1-2, with 7 bases aligning to TRBD1. This CDR3 is built from 13 residues. Trimming took 7 bases from V and 4 from J; bases not matched to a gene: 6. The germline V gene encodes CDR1 MNHEY and CDR2 SMNVEV (reference sequence). CDR3 sequence: CASKRQGFYGYTF. CDR3 in DNA: TGTGCCAGCAAAAGACAGGGTTTCTATGGCTACACCTTC.

This clone occurred a few times. This sequence joins TRBV5-1 and TRBJ2-7, with 16 bases lining up with TRBD2. The CDR3 totals 19 residues. The ends lost 3 bases at V and 7 bases at J; junction bases unmatched: 16. CDR1 and CDR2 from the germline V gene are SGHRS and YFSETQ. CDR3 in amino acids: CASSWSSGGTSGRAREQYF. CDR3 bases: TGCGCCAGCAGCTGGAGTTCAGGGGGGACTAGCGGGAGGGCAAGGGAGCAGTACTTC.

This clone was detected only once. J is TRBJ2-3 and V is TRBV2; 8 bases agree with TRBD1. Trimming took 5 bases from V and 1 from J; bases not matched to a gene: 2. CDR1 and CDR2 from the germline V gene are SNHLY and FYNNEI. This CDR3 region has 14 residues. The CDR3 region is CASSPGQGTDTQYF. The CDR3 DNA reads as TGTGCCAGCAGTCCGGGACAGGGCACAGATACGCAGTATTTT.

The gene calls are TRBV6-1 and TRBJ2-3; TRBD1 matches 8 bases. Germline CDR1 and CDR2: MNHNS and SASEGT. V lost 3 bases and J lost 3; bases outside the gene matches: 5. This CDR3 is built from 15 residues. This chain's CDR3 is CASSDQGALTDTQYF. CDR3 in DNA: TGTGCCAGCAGTGACCAGGGGGCTCTAACAGATACGCAGTATTTT.

The chain has TRBV19 and TRBJ1-3, with D unresolved. This CDR3 spans 16 amino acids. The germline V gene has CDR1 LNHDA and CDR2 SQIVND (reference sequence). Trimming left V 7 bases short and J 2 bases short, with 18 bases between. The CDR3 nucleotides read TGTGCCAGTATCAGAGGAGGAGGGCATACTGGAAACACCATATATTTT. This encodes CASIRGGGHTGNTIYF.

The V gene is TRBV27, the J gene TRBJ1-1; D possibly corresponds to TRBD1 (6 bases). CDR1 is MNHEY, CDR2 SMNVEV, per germline (reference sequence). The CDR3 runs to 16 residues. V lost 0 bases and J 2 bases, leaving 13 bases between the germline ends. Here the CDR3 reads CASSLSGGRINTEAFF. CDR3 sequence (DNA): TGTGCCAGCAGTTTATCGGGGGGGCGGATCAACACTGAAGCTTTCTTT.

The chain has TRBV27 and TRBJ2-1, with 7 positions matching TRBD2. V trimming: 7 bases; J trimming: 4 bases; junction bases outside the gene matches: 7. CDR3 length: 14 amino acids. Germline CDR1 and CDR2: MNHEY and SMNVEV (reference sequence). CDR3 nucleotides: TGTGCCAGCAAGGAGGCTAGCGGTTACAATGAGCAGTTCTTC. Encoded protein: CASKEASGYNEQFF.

The V call is TRBV19, the J call TRBJ2-7; 7 positions agree with TRBD2. The CDR3 loop spans 13 amino acids. The germline V gene has CDR1 LNHDA and CDR2 SQIVND (reference sequence). The ends lost 6 bases at V and 4 bases at J; junction bases unmatched: 6. CDR3 sequence reads: CASSHPGRYEQYF. In DNA, the CDR3 is TGTGCCAGTAGCCACCCCGGGAGGTACGAGCAGTACTTC.

The rearrangement joins TRBV2 to TRBJ1-3, with D unclear. V lost 7 bases, J lost 1 base, and 14 bases lay in between. Looked up from germline, CDR1 is SNHLY and CDR2 is FYNNEI. This CDR3 is 15 amino acids long. This CDR3 is CASMEGVVSGNTIYF. The DNA of the CDR3 is TGTGCCAGCATGGAGGGCGTTGTATCTGGAAACACCATATATTTT.